This TCR beta chain was identified during a study of blood T cell repertoires in COVID-19. The data were produced by immunoSEQ multiplex PCR, yet TCRdb's version contains in-frame clones alone and is incomplete. The table shows around 150,000 clones, with 60% to 80% occurring only once. Germline V gene data show CDR1 as MNHNS and CDR2 as SASEGT. With 2 bases removed from V and 9 bases from J, the gap between germline ends came to 24 bases. The CDR3 length is 17 residues. Sequencing input: peripheral blood. This TCR derives from a man aged 70 or older with acute or convalescent COVID-19. V usage is TRBV6-1 and J usage is TRBJ2-3; D possibly corresponds to TRBD1 (7 bases). This CDR3 reads CASSESLSSVNRGTQYF. CDR3 in DNA: TGTGCCAGCAGTGAAAGCCTGTCTAGCGTTAACAGGGGCACGCAGTATTTT.